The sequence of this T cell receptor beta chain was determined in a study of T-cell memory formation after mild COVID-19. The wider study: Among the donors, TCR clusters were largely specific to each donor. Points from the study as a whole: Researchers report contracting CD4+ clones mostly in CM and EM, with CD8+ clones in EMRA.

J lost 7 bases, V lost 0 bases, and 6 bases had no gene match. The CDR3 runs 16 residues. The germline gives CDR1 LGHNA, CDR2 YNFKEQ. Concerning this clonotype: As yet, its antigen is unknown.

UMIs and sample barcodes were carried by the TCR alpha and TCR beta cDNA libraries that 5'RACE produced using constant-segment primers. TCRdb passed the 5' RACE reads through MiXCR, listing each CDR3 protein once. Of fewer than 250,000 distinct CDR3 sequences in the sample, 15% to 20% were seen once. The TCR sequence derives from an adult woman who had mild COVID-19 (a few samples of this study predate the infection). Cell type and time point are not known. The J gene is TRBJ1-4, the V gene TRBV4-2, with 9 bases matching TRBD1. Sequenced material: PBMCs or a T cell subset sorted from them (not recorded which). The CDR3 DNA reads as TGTGCCAGCAGCCAAGATCCCGGGACAGGGTCTGAAAAACTGTTTTTT. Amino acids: CASSQDPGTGSEKLFF.